Following are 18 T cell receptor beta chains from one sample sequenced in a study of CD8+CD57+ T cells in acquired aplastic anemia. Whoever was chosen for sequencing had shown CD8+CD57+ cell expansion by flow cytometry. CDR3 and TCR beta VDJ profiling relied on genomic DNA as the template. TCRdb analysed the reads with MiXCR anew, one entry per CDR3 protein. The table has about 98,000 distinct CDR3 sequences, roughly 70% seen once; the top ten hold 60% to 80%. Sequenced sample: sorted CD4+, CD8+, or CD8+CD57+ T cells (not recorded which) from PBMCs. The receptors originated from a human donor with aplastic anemia.

The J gene is TRBJ1-2, the V gene TRBV5-1, with unresolved D. Germline CDR1 is SGHRS and CDR2 is YFSETQ. The CDR3 is 14 amino acids. Trimming pared 0 bases from V and 10 bases from J, leaving 16 bases between. The CDR3 DNA reads TGCGCCAGCAGCTTGGATGACACCCTATCGGACTACACCTTC. This sequence encodes CASSLDDTLSDYTF.

V is TRBV11-2 and J is TRBJ1-6, with no clear D. The CDR3 is made up of 12 amino acids. Germline-derived CDR1 and CDR2 are SGHAT and FQNNGV. Trimming stripped 5 bases from V and 7 bases from J, with 6 bases between. The CDR3 protein is CASSLYNSPLHF. CDR3 in DNA: TGTGCCAGCAGCCTATACAATTCACCCCTCCACTTT. The whole variable domain, remainder taken from reference TRBV11-2 and TRBJ1-6, is EAGVAQSPRYKIIEKRQSVAFWCNPISGHATLYWYQQILGQGPKLLIQFQNNGVVDDSQLPKDRFSAERLKGVDSTLKIQPAKLEDSAVYLCASSLYNSPLHFGNGTRLTVT.

The gene calls are TRBV20-1 and TRBJ1-2, with 9 bases lining up with TRBD1. V shed 0 bases and J 12 bases; nucleotides not matched to a gene: 11. CDR3 length: 14 residues. Per germline, CDR1 DFQATT and CDR2 SNEGSKA (reference sequence). The CDR3 nucleotides read TGCAGTGCTAGAGATGCAAGGGACAGGGTGGTTGACACCTTC. Protein product: CSARDARDRVVDTF.

The CDR3 DNA follows: TGTGCCAGCAGCCTGGACCGCGCAACTAACTATGGCTACACCTTC. Translated: CASSLDRATNYGYTF. J is TRBJ1-2 and V is TRBV7-9; D unclear. The V gene lost 5 bases and the J gene lost 0 bases, with 13 bases spanning the gap. The germline V gene encodes CDR1 SEHNR and CDR2 FQNEAQ (reference sequence). This CDR3 has 15 residues.

V usage is TRBV24-1 and J usage is TRBJ2-3; TRBD2 is a possible D gene (5 bases). Germline V CDR1 and CDR2: KGHDR, SFDVKD. V dropped 2 bases and J dropped 5 bases, with 19 bases sitting between them. The CDR3 runs to 17 residues. The CDR3 spells CATSDSITGFGGDTQYF. CDR3 sequence (DNA): TGTGCCACCAGTGATTCGATAACGGGATTCGGTGGAGATACGCAGTATTTT.

This clonotype has just a few counts. One end of the junction varies from germline; a read error may be responsible. This chain connects TRBV15 to TRBJ2-7, with TRBD2 identical over 8 bases. The CDR3 is 15 residues long. The germline CDR1 and CDR2 sequences are LNHNV and YYDKDF (reference sequence). CDR3 in amino acids: CATSRDREGPYEQYF. The CDR3 nucleotides read TGTGCCACCAGCCGAGACCGGGAGGGTCCCTACGAGCAGTACTTC.

This rearrangement joins TRBV2 to TRBJ2-7; 11 bases line up with TRBD2. The trim removed 6 bases at V and 2 bases at J, leaving 6 bases unmatched. Germline CDR1 reads SNHLY; CDR2 reads FYNNEI. CDR3 length: 15 residues. This chain's CDR3 is CASSSTSGSPYEQYF. The CDR3, as DNA: TGTGCCAGCAGCTCAACTAGCGGGAGTCCCTACGAGCAGTACTTC.

The V gene is TRBV12-3 or TRBV12-4, the J gene TRBJ1-2; no firm D call. The CDR3 consists of 15 residues. V lost 3 bases and J lost 6, with 17 bases in between. CDR3 DNA sequence: TGTGCCAGCAGTTTTCTGGCATTTCCTCGGGATGGCTACACCTTC. Its translation is CASSFLAFPRDGYTF.

The V call is TRBV12-3 or TRBV12-4, the J call TRBJ1-2; weak D call: TRBD1 (6 bases). The length of the CDR3 is 12 residues. Trimming removed 3 bases at V and 14 bases at J, with 16 bases between. The CDR3: CASSFGQNLYTF. Here the CDR3 DNA reads TGTGCCAGCAGTTTCGGACAGAACCTCTATACCTTC.

V and J are TRBV20-1 and TRBJ2-7; D may match TRBD1 or TRBD2 (6 bases each). Germline V gives CDR1 DFQATT, CDR2 SNEGSKA (reference sequence). The CDR3 is 19 residues long. Trimming cost V 4 bases and J 2 bases, with 30 bases left between them. The CDR3 protein is CSATRAGGRAGLLTYEQYF. The CDR3 nucleotides read TGCAGTGCTACCCGGGCTGGGGGCAGAGCGGGCCTTCTCACCTACGAGCAGTACTTC.

The chain is built from TRBV7-9 and TRBJ2-3; D might be TRBD2 (6 bases). V was clipped by 4 bases and J by 3 bases, with 11 bases between them. Germline V gene lookup returns CDR1 SEHNR and CDR2 FQNEAQ (reference sequence). There are 14 residues in the CDR3. The CDR3 nucleotides read TGTGCCAGCAGCTGGCGGGACTCGACAGATACGCAGTATTTT. It encodes CASSWRDSTDTQYF.

This clonotype was seen a handful of times. V is TRBV7-2 and J is TRBJ2-7; D remains ambiguous. The V end was cut by 3 bases, the J end by 5 bases, with 8 bases between. The CDR3 is made up of 12 amino acids. Germline-derived CDR1 and CDR2 are SGHTA and FQGNSA. The CDR3 here is CASSFLRHEQYF. CDR3 nucleotide sequence: TGTGCCAGCAGCTTCCTCCGACACGAGCAGTACTTC.

The V and J genes are TRBV6-1 and TRBJ1-5; 10 positions agree with TRBD1. Germline values: CDR1 MNHNS, CDR2 SASEGT. The CDR3 has 16 amino acids. V gave up 5 bases and J gave up 2 bases; unmatched junction bases: 6. The CDR3 nucleotides are TGTGCCAGCAGTCTACGGACAGGGGGAGGCAATCAGCCCCAGCATTTT. Amino acids: CASSLRTGGGNQPQHF.

This clonotype was detected only a few times. V gene TRBV7-3 combines with J gene TRBJ2-7, with D possibly matching TRBD1 (6 bases). With the DNA end fitting TRBJ2-1 better, the J assignment may be wrong. The CDR3 spans 12 residues. CDR1 is SGHTA, CDR2 FQGTGA, per germline. The CDR3 loop reads CASSETGTEQFF. The DNA of the CDR3 is TGTGCCAGCAGCGAAACAGGGACTGAGCAGTTCTTC.

The V call is TRBV11-2, the J call TRBJ2-3; 11 bases are a match to TRBD2. The CDR3 is 16 residues long. Trimming removed 5 bases from V and 0 bases from J; junction bases left unmatched: 4. Looked up from germline, CDR1 is SGHAT and CDR2 is FQNNGV. CDR3 residues: CASSLWTSGSTDTQYF. In DNA form, the CDR3 reads TGTGCCAGCAGCCTTTGGACTAGCGGGAGCACAGATACGCAGTATTTT.

The rearrangement links TRBV25-1 to TRBJ2-1; 8 bases match TRBD2. CDR3 size: 15 residues. CDR1 is MGHDK, CDR2 SYGVNS, per germline. With V trimmed by 6 bases and J by 7 bases, 11 bases remained unmatched. The CDR3 loop is CASSLDGASGNEQFF. For the CDR3, the DNA is TGTGCCAGCAGCTTAGATGGGGCTAGCGGGAATGAGCAGTTCTTC.

To note about this clonotype: The junction does not match germline at one end; this may be a read error. The rearrangement joins TRBV5-5 to TRBJ2-7, with a tentative D call TRBD1 (7 bases). The CDR3 contains 14 residues. Germline-derived CDR1 and CDR2 are SGHKS and YYEKEE (reference sequence). CDR3 in DNA: TGCGCCAGCAGCCCCGGACAGGAGGGGTACGAGCAGTACTTC. It encodes CASSPGQEGYEQYF.

V and J are TRBV11-1 and TRBJ2-1; D might be TRBD1 (5 bases). V lost 9 bases and J 5 bases, leaving 20 bases between the germline ends. The CDR3 is 15 amino acids. Germline CDR1 SGHAT, CDR2 FQDESV (reference sequence). The chain's CDR3 is CASQDGFRGHNEQFF. CDR3 sequence (DNA): TGTGCCAGTCAAGACGGTTTTAGGGGCCACAATGAGCAGTTCTTC.